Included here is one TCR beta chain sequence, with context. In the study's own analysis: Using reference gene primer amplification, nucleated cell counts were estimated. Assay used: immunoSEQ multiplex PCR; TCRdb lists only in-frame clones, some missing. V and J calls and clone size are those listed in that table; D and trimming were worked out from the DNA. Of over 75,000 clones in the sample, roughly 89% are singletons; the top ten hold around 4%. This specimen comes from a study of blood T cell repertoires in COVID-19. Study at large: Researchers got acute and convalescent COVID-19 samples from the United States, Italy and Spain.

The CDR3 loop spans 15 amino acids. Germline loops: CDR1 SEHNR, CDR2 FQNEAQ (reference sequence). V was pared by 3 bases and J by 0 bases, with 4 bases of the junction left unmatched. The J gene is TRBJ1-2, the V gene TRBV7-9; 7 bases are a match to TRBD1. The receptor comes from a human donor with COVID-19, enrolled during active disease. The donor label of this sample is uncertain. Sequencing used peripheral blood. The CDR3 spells CASSFGQAPNYGYTF. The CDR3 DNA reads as TGTGCCAGCAGCTTCGGACAGGCCCCTAACTATGGCTACACCTTC. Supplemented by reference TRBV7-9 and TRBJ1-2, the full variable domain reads DTGVSQNPRHKITKRGQNVTFRCDPISEHNRLYWYRQTLGQGPEFLTYFQNEAQLEKSRLLSDRFSAERPKGSFSTLEIQRTEQGDSAMYLCASSFGQAPNYGYTFGSGTRLTVV.